Reported below is one T cell receptor beta chain. Its antigen is not known. Only in-frame clones appear in the TCRdb table, and some are missing; sequencing was by immunoSEQ multiplex PCR. The sample carries a few hundred thousand clones, about 96% recorded once. This sample is part of a study of shared clonotypes between healthy human individuals. Study-level background: The study used three CD4 naive, three CD4 memory, two CD8 naive and one CD8 memory plate per donor. General study points: Sequencing of the sorted subsets was shown by rarefaction to be incomplete despite large depth. The study found about 5% of naive CD4 clonotypes shared across a few donors.

This sequence was found in a woman in her 30s in good health. Sample: naive CD4+ T cells sorted from blood. Indicated subset: CD45RA+ positively selected.

CDR3 region: CASSIGQGVETQYF. CDR3 DNA: TGTGCCAGCAGCATCGGACAGGGCGTCGAGACCCAGTACTTC. The genes are TRBV11-1 and TRBJ2-5, with 8 bases that match TRBD1. Per germline, CDR1 SGHAT and CDR2 FQDESV (reference sequence). The V segment lost 5 bases and the J segment 5 bases; nucleotides outside the gene matches: 7. The CDR3 spans 14 residues.